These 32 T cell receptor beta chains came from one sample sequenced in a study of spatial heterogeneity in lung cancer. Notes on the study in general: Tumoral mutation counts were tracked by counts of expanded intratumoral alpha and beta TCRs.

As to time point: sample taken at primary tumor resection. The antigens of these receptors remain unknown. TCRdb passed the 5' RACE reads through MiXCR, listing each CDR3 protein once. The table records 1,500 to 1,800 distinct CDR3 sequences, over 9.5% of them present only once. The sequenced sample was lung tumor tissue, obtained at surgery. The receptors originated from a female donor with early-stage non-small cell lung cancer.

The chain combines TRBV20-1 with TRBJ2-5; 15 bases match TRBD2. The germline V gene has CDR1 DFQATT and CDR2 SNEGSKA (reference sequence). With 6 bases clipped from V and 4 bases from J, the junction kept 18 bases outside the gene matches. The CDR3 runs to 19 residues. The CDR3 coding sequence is TGCAGTGCCCCAGCCGGGACTAGCGGGGGGCCCGGGCGGGGAGAGACCCAGTACTTC. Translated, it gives CSAPAGTSGGPGRGETQYF.

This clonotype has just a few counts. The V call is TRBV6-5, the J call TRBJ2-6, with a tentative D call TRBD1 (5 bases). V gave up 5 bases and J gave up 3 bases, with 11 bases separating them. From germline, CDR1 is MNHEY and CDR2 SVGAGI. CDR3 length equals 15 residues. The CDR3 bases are TGTGCCAGCAGTCGCAGGGTAGATGGGGCCAACGTCCTGACTTTC. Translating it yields CASSRRVDGANVLTF.

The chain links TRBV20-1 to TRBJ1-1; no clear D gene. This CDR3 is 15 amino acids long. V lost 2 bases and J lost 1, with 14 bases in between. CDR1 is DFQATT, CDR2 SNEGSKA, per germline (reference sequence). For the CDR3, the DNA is TGCAGTGCTAGAAATCCCGGCAGGAGGAACACTGAAGCTTTCTTT. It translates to CSARNPGRRNTEAFF.

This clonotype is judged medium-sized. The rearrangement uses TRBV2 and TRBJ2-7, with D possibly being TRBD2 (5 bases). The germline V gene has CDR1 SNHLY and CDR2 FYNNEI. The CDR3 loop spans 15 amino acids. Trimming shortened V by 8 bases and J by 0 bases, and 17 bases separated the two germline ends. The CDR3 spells CASEKSSGDSYEQYF. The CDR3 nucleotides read TGTGCCAGCGAGAAGTCGAGCGGAGACTCCTACGAGCAGTACTTC. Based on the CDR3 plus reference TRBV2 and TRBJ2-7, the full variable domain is EPEVTQTPSHQVTQMGQEVILRCVPISNHLYFYWYRQILGQKVEFLVSFYNNEISEKSEIFDDQFSVERPDGSNFTLKIRSTKLEDSAMYFCASEKSSGDSYEQYFGPGTRLTVT.

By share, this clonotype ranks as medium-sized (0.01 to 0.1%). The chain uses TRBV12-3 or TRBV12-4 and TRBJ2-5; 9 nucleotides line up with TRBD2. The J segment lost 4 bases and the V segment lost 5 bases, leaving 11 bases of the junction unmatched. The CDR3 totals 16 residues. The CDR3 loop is CASSPVGARGGETQYF. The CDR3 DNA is TGTGCCAGCAGTCCTGTCGGTGCGCGGGGGGGAGAGACCCAGTACTTC.

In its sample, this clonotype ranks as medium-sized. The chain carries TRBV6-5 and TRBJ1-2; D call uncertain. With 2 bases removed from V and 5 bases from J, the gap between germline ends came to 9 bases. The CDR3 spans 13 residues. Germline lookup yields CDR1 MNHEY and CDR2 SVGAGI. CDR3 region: CASSYGDDYGYTF. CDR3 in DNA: TGTGCCAGCAGTTACGGTGACGATTATGGCTACACCTTC.

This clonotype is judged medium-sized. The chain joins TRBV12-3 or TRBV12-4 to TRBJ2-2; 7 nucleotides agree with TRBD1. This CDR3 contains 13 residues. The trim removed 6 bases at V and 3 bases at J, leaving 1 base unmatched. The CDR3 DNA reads TGTGCCAGCAGGGGACAGCACACCGGGGAGCTGTTTTTT. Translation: CASRGQHTGELFF.

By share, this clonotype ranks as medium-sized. The CDR3 loop is CASSIRQGAAETQYF. CDR3 in DNA: TGTGCCAGCAGCATCCGACAGGGGGCCGCGGAGACCCAGTACTTC. The chain has TRBV9 and TRBJ2-5; 10 nucleotides line up with TRBD1. Germline V gene sequence: CDR1 SGDLS, CDR2 YYNGEE. The CDR3 runs to 15 residues. With 4 bases clipped from V and 5 bases from J, the junction kept 8 bases outside the gene matches.

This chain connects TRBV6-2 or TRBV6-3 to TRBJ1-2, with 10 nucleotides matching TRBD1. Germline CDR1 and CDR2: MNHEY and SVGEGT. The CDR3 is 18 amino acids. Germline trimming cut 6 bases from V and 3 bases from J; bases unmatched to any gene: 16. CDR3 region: CASRLRTGGFDYDYGYTF. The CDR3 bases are TGTGCCAGCAGACTCAGGACAGGGGGATTTGATTACGACTATGGCTACACCTTC.

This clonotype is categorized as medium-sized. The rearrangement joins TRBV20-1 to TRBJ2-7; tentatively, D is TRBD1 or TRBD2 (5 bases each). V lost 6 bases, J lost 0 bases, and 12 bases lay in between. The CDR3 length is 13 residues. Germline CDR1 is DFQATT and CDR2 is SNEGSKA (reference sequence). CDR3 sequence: CSAGRDGSYEQYF. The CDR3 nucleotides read TGCAGTGCAGGCCGGGACGGCTCCTACGAGCAGTACTTC.

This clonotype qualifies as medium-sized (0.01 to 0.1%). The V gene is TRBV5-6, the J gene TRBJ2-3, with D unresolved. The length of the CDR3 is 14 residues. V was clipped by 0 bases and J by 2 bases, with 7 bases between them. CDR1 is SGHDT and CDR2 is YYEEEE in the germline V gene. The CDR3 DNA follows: TGTGCCAGCAGCTTGGCACAGCCCACAGATACGCAGTATTTT. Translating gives CASSLAQPTDTQYF.

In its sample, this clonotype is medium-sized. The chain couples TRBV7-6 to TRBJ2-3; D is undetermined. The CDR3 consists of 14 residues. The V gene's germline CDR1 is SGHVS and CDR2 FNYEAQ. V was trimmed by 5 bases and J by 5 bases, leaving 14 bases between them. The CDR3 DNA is TGTGCCAGCAGCAACCCGAATCCCCTAGATACGCAGTATTTT. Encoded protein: CASSNPNPLDTQYF.

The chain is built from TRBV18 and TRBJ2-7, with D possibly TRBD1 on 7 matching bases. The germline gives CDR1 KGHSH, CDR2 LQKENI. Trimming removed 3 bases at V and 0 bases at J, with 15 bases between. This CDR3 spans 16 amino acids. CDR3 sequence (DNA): TGTGCCAGCTCACCGGGGGGACAGCTACCCTCCTACGAGCAGTACTTC. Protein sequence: CASSPGGQLPSYEQYF.

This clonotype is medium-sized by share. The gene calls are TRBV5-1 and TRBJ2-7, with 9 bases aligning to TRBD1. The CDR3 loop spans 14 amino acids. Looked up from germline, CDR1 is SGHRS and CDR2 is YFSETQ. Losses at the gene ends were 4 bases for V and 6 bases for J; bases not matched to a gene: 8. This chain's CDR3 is CASSGGQGEVEQYF. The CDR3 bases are TGCGCCAGCAGCGGGGGACAGGGTGAGGTCGAGCAGTACTTC.

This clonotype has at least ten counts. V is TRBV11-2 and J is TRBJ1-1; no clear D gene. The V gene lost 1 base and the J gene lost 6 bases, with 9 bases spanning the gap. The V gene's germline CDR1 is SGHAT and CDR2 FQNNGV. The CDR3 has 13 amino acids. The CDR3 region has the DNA TGTGCCAGCAGCTTAGGTCTCGTCCCTGAAGCTTTCTTT. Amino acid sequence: CASSLGLVPEAFF.

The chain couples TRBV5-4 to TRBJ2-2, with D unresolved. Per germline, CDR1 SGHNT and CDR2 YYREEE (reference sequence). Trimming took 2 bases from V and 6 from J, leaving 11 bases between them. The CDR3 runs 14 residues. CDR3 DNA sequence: TGTGCCAGCAGCTTACCAGACCATTCCGGGGAGCTGTTTTTT. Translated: CASSLPDHSGELFF.

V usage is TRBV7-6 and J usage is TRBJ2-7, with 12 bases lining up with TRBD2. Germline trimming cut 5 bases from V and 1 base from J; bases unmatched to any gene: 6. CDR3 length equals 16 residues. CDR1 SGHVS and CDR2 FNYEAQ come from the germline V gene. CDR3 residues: CASSRGLAGASYEQYF. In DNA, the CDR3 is TGTGCCAGCAGCCGGGGACTAGCGGGCGCTTCCTACGAGCAGTACTTC.

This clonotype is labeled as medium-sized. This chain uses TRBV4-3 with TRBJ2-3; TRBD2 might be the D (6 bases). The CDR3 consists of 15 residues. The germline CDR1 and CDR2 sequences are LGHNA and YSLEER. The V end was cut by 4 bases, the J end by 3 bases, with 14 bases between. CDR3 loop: CASSRGTERTDTQYF. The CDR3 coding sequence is TGCGCCAGCAGCCGCGGGACGGAGCGGACAGATACGCAGTATTTT.

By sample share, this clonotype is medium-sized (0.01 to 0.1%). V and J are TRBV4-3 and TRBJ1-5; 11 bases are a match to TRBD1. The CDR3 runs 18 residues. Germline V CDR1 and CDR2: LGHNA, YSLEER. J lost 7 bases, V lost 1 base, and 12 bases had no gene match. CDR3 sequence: CASSQGGLDRGPGQPQHF. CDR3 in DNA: TGCGCCAGCAGCCAAGGGGGTCTGGACAGGGGGCCAGGGCAGCCCCAGCATTTT.

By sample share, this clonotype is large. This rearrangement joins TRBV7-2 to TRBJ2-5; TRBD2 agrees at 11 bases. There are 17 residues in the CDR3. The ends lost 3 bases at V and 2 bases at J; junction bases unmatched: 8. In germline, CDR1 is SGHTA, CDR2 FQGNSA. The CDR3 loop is CASSLGTSGYQQETQYF. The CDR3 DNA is TGTGCCAGCAGCTTGGGGACTAGCGGTTACCAACAAGAGACCCAGTACTTC.

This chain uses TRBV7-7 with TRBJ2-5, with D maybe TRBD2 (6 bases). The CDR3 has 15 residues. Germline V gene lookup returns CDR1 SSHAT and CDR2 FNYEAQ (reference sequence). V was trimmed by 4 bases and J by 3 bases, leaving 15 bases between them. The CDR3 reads CASSSTVWGEETQYF. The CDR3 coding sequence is TGTGCCAGCAGCTCAACCGTTTGGGGGGAAGAGACCCAGTACTTC.

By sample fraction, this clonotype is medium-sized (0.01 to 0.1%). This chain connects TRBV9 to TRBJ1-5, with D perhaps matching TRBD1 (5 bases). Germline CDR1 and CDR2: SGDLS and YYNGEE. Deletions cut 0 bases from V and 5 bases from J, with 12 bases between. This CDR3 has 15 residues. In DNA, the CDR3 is TGTGCCAGCAGCGTAGATGGGGGTTCCGATCAGCCCCAGCATTTT. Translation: CASSVDGGSDQPQHF.

CDR3 in amino acids: CASSRPGLANTGELFF. The CDR3 DNA follows: TGTGCCAGTAGTCGTCCGGGACTAGCGAACACCGGGGAGCTGTTTTTT. This chain joins TRBV19 and TRBJ2-2; TRBD2 matches 8 bases. The ends lost 5 bases at V and 0 bases at J; junction bases unmatched: 5. The CDR3 has 16 residues. CDR1 is LNHDA and CDR2 is SQIVND in the germline V gene (reference sequence).

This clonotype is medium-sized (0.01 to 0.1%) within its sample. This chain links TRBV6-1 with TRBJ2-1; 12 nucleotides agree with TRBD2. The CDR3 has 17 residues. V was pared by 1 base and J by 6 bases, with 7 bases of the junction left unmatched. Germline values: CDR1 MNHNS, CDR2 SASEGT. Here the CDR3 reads CASSEVLGLAGFNEQFF. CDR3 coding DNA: TGTGCCAGCAGTGAAGTTCTGGGACTAGCGGGCTTCAATGAGCAGTTCTTC.

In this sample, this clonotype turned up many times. CDR3: CSAEEGTGIKYEQYF. The CDR3 DNA reads TGCAGTGCTGAAGAAGGGACAGGAATTAAATACGAGCAGTACTTC. This chain connects TRBV20-1 to TRBJ2-7; 8 bases line up with TRBD1. The CDR3 contains 15 residues. V shed 5 bases, J shed 4 bases, and the junction held 13 bases outside the gene matches. The germline V gene has CDR1 DFQATT and CDR2 SNEGSKA (reference sequence).

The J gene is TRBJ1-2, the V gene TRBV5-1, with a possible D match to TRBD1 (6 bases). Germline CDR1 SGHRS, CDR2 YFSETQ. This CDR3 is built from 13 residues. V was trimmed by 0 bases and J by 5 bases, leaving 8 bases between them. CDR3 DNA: TGCGCCAGCAGCTTGGCAGGGGAATATGGCTACACCTTC. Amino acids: CASSLAGEYGYTF.

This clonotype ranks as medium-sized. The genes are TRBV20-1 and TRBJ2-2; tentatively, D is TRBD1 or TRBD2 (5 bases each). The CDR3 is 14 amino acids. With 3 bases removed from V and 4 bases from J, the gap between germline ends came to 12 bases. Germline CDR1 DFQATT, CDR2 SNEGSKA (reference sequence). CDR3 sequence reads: CSARRGGGTGELFF. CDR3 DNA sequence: TGCAGTGCTAGGAGGGGCGGAGGCACCGGGGAGCTGTTTTTT.

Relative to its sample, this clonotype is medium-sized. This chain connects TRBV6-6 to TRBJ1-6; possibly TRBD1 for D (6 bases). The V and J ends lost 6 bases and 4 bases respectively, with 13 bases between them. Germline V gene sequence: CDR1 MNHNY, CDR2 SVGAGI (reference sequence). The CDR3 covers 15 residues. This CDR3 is CASRPPGEYNSPLHF. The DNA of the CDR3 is TGTGCCAGCAGGCCCCCAGGGGAGTATAATTCACCCCTCCACTTT.

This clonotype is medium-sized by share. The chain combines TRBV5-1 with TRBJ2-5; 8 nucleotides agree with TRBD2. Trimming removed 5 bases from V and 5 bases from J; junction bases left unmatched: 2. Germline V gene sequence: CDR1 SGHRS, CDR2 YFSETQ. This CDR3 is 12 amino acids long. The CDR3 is CASSQRGETQYF. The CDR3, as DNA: TGCGCCAGCAGTCAGCGGGGGGAGACCCAGTACTTC.

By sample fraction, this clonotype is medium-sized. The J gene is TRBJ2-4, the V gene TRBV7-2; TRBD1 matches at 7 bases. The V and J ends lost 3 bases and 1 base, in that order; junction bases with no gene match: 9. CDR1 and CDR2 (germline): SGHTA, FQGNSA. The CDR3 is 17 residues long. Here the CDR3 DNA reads TGTGCCAGCAGCTTCCCCGCAGGGGGAAGGGCCAAAAACATTCAGTACTTC. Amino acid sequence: CASSFPAGGRAKNIQYF.

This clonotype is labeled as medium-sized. CDR3 sequence reads: CSARPGENSPLHF. The CDR3 DNA sequence: TGCAGTGCTAGACCCGGGGAAAATTCACCCCTCCACTTT. The V and J genes are TRBV20-1 and TRBJ1-6; D unclear. Germline V CDR1 and CDR2: DFQATT, SNEGSKA (reference sequence). Trimming left V 2 bases short and J 7 bases short, with 9 bases between. CDR3 length equals 13 residues.

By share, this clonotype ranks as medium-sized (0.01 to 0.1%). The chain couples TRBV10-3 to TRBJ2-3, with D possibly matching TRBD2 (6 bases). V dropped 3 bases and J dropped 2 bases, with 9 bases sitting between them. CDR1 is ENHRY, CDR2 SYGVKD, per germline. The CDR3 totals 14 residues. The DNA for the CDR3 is TGTGCCATCAGTGAACGGGGACTCACAGATACGCAGTATTTT. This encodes CAISERGLTDTQYF.